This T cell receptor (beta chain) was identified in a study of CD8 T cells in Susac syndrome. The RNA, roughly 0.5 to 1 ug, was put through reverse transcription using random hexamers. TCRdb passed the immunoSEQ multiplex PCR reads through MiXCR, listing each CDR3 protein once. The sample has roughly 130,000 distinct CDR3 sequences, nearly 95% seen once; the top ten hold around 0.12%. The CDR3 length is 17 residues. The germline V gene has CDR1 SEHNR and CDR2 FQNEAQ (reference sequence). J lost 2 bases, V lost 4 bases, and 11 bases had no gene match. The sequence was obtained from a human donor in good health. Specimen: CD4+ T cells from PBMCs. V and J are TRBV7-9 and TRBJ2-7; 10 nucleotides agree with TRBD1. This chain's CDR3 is CASSYKPSGQGTYEQYF. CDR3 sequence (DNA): TGTGCCAGCAGCTACAAACCATCGGGACAGGGGACCTACGAGCAGTACTTC.